The rows below give T cell receptor beta chains drawn from one sample of a study of cytomegalovirus exposure and HLA in healthy donors. Profiled with immunoSEQ multiplex PCR; TCRdb holds only in-frame clones, not every one. The table shows under 200,000 clones, with around four fifths occurring only once. The sample consisted of PBMCs. These TCRs come from a man between 25 and 39 years old in good health and CMV-seronegative. Both conserved end residues are part of each CDR3. A D gene is named only where the DNA matches it firmly.

D gene	V gene	CDR3 protein
-	TRBV30	CAWSVILREKLFF
TRBD1	TRBV4-3	CASSQDRTGGLGEQFF
-	TRBV6-6	CASSYRGATNEKLFF
TRBD2	TRBV7-2	CASSSSGKAENEQFF
-	TRBV11-2	CASSLPDTSGSETQYF
TRBD1	TRBV7-8	CASSFRDSPFGEQYF
-	TRBV4-1	CASSQDPSAFTYEQYF
-	TRBV19	CASRQPDTYEQYF
TRBD2	TRBV5-6	CASRPILAGVSYEQYF
-	TRBV9	CASSPGVYTEAFF
TRBD2	TRBV14	CASSQGPSGRVNEQYF
-	TRBV6-6	CASSLSGTYAYEQYF
TRBD1	TRBV19	CASSSGQGRYTF
TRBD1	TRBV4-3	CASSRGQGYEQYF
-	TRBV6-4	CASSGTGTTKYF